These 4 T cell receptor beta chains originate from one sample sequenced in a study of cytomegalovirus exposure and HLA in healthy donors (dated 2017 in TCRdb). Libraries were constructed by the immunoSEQ multiplex PCR assay. The multiplex PCR relied on a mix of 60 forward primers for TCR Vbeta segments and 13 reverse primers for TCR Jbeta segments. This immuneACCESS table, as held by TCRdb, lists in-frame sequences with V and J called but not all clones. Of the missing ones, under half trace to an unresolved V gene in checked studies; the others have no known cause. The sample's table covers just over 200,000 clones. 0.9% to 1.4% of the sample goes to the ten largest clones. Sequenced input: PBMCs. The receptor set was obtained from a girl under 10 years old in good health and CMV-seropositive.

The chain uses TRBV18 and TRBJ1-5, with D hard to call. The V gene's germline CDR1 is KGHSH and CDR2 LQKENI. This CDR3 region has 14 residues. V was cut by 2 bases and J by 1 base, with 6 bases left in between. The CDR3 spells CASSPNPSNQPQHF. CDR3 coding DNA: TGTGCCAGCTCACCAAATCCAAGCAATCAGCCCCAGCATTTT.

The V call is TRBV6-5, the J call TRBJ1-2, with D hard to call. Trimming shortened V by 5 bases and J by 8 bases, and 18 bases separated the two germline ends. The CDR3 sequence is 14 residues long. Germline values: CDR1 MNHEY, CDR2 SVGAGI. CDR3 coding DNA: TGTGCCAGCAGTATCAACCCTACTTTGGAGGGCTACACCTTC. This encodes CASSINPTLEGYTF.

V and J are TRBV5-1 and TRBJ2-3, with 12 bases identical to TRBD2. CDR3 length equals 18 residues. Germline loops: CDR1 SGHRS, CDR2 YFSETQ. V shed 2 bases and J 4 bases; nucleotides not matched to a gene: 11. CDR3 in amino acids: CASSLGLAGTHVADTQYF. In DNA form, the CDR3 reads TGCGCCAGCAGCTTAGGACTAGCGGGAACGCACGTGGCAGATACGCAGTATTTT.

The J gene is TRBJ1-1, the V gene TRBV5-4; D gene ambiguous. The V and J ends lost 0 bases and 1 base respectively, with 4 bases between them. The CDR3 totals 13 residues. The germline V gene has CDR1 SGHNT and CDR2 YYREEE (reference sequence). For the CDR3, the DNA is TGTGCCAGCAGCTTGGCGGGGAACACTGAAGCTTTCTTT. Amino acids: CASSLAGNTEAFF.